In its sample, the clone carrying this TCR beta chain was seen a few times. This entry is derived from a study of beta chain features in type 1 diabetes. Expressed TCRB transcripts were sequenced, since all the RNA that had been isolated was reverse transcribed. The assay was immunoSEQ multiplex PCR, and TCRdb's table has in-frame clones only and misses some. This table holds a few hundred thousand clones, around 12% found once. V lost 3 bases to trimming and J lost 3 bases, with 12 bases between them. The CDR3 contains 14 residues. The V gene's germline CDR1 is SGHNT and CDR2 YYREEE (reference sequence).

This sequence was found in a man between 18 and 29 years old in good health. V usage is TRBV5-4 and J usage is TRBJ1-2, with D unclear. Sequences were obtained from naive CD4+ T cells from blood. The DNA for the CDR3 is TGTGCCAGCAGCTCCTATCTCCAGGACTATGGCTACACCTTC. Encoded protein: CASSSYLQDYGYTF.